The 30 T cell receptor beta chains below come from one sample, sequenced in a study of T cells in Graves' hyperthyroidism and ophthalmopathy. The source material, RNA transcripts, was used to amplify TCR beta CDR3 regions. The study used the HTBI primer set for a first-round RT-PCR of the TCR CDR3. Each CDR3 protein is one row after TCRdb ran MiXCR on the multiplex PCR reads. Among around 620,000 distinct CDR3 sequences, approximately 15% were seen once, and the ten largest hold approximately 6.4%. Material for sequencing was blood. These receptors were obtained from a woman aged 18 to 35 with Graves' ophthalmopathy.

This clonotype was observed at least ten times. The chain has TRBV28 and TRBJ2-7; the D gene is possibly TRBD1 (6 bases). The CDR3 is 14 amino acids. Germline values: CDR1 MDHEN, CDR2 SYDVKM. The V gene lost 3 bases and the J gene lost 4 bases, with 13 bases spanning the gap. DNA of the CDR3: TGTGCCAGCAGTTTTATCCAGGGGCCGTACGAGCAGTACTTC. This sequence encodes CASSFIQGPYEQYF.

This clonotype has only a few counts. Given a much more abundant clone one base away, this may be a read error. The genes are TRBV20-1 and TRBJ2-1, with TRBD2 matching 8 bases. The DNA end lines up better with TRBJ2-7; the J call may be wrong. Germline-derived CDR1 and CDR2 are DFQATT and SNEGSKA (reference sequence). This CDR3 has 15 residues. The CDR3 here is CSARRGGRNPNEQYF. CDR3 in DNA: TGCAGTGCGCGGCGCGGCGGGAGGAATCCCAATGAGCAGTACTTC.

J is TRBJ1-1 and V is TRBV12-3 or TRBV12-4; D unclear. The V gene lost 5 bases and the J gene lost 1 base, with 11 bases spanning the gap. The CDR3 is 14 residues long. CDR3 amino acids: CASSIYAGNTEAFF. In nucleotides, the CDR3 is TGTGCCAGCAGTATATACGCGGGGAACACTGAAGCTTTCTTT.

This chain connects TRBV6-1 to TRBJ2-7, with 7 positions matching TRBD1. V shed 1 base, J shed 3 bases, and the junction held 6 bases outside the gene matches. Germline assignment: CDR1 MNHNS and CDR2 SASEGT. CDR3 length: 15 amino acids. CDR3 bases: TGTGCCAGCAGTGAAGAGGGTGCAGGGGGCTACGAGCAGTACGTC. Translating it yields CASSEEGAGGYEQYV.

The V and J genes are TRBV18 and TRBJ2-1, with D maybe TRBD1 (6 bases). The germline V gene has CDR1 KGHSH and CDR2 LQKENI. The CDR3 has 18 amino acids. Trimming removed 4 bases from V and 0 bases from J, with 19 bases in between. The CDR3 bases are TGTGCCAGCTCACTACTGTCCCGGGACACGACCTCCTACAATGAGCAGTTCTTC. Its protein product is CASSLLSRDTTSYNEQFF.

J is TRBJ1-1 and V is TRBV4-1; D unresolved. Trimming shortened V by 3 bases and J by 6 bases, and 11 bases separated the two germline ends. Germline CDR1 and CDR2: MGHRA and YSYEKL. CDR3 length: 13 amino acids. CDR3 in amino acids: CASSHLGNSEAFF. In DNA, the CDR3 is TGCGCCAGCAGCCATCTCGGTAACTCTGAAGCTTTCTTT.

This clonotype was seen ten or more times. The V call is TRBV2, the J call TRBJ2-3; 8 bases match TRBD1. Trimming at V came to 4 bases and at J to 3 bases, leaving 3 bases not matched to a gene. This CDR3 is 14 amino acids long. Looked up from germline, CDR1 is SNHLY and CDR2 is FYNNEI. The CDR3 DNA is TGTGCCAGCAGTGTTCGACAGGGGACAGATACGCAGTATTTT. Its protein product is CASSVRQGTDTQYF. Supplemented by reference TRBV2 and TRBJ2-3, the full variable domain reads EPEVTQTPSHQVTQMGQEVILRCVPISNHLYFYWYRQILGQKVEFLVSFYNNEISEKSEIFDDQFSVERPDGSNFTLKIRSTKLEDSAMYFCASSVRQGTDTQYFGPGTRLTVL.

This clonotype was seen ten or more times. The chain joins TRBV28 to TRBJ2-7; D not certain. The CDR3 contains 12 residues. Trimming pared 2 bases from V and 2 bases from J, leaving 4 bases between. Per germline, CDR1 MDHEN and CDR2 SYDVKM. The CDR3: CASSLRAYEQYF. DNA for the CDR3: TGTGCCAGCAGTTTAAGAGCCTACGAGCAGTACTTC.

On this clonotype itself: Its ends do not fully match the called genes, so a read error is possible. The J gene is TRBJ2-7, the V gene TRBV2, with D possibly TRBD2 on 6 matching bases. Germline V gene data show CDR1 as SNHLY and CDR2 as FYNNEI. The CDR3 spans 13 residues. In DNA form, the CDR3 reads TGCGCCAGCAGACCCGGGGGTGTCTACGAGCAGTACTTC. Translated, it gives CASRPGGVYEQYF. Looking up the rest from reference TRBV2 and TRBJ2-7 gives the full variable domain: EPEVTQTPSHQVTQMGQEVILRCVPISNHLYFYWYRQILGQKVEFLVSFYNNEISEKSEIFDDQFSVERPDGSNFTLKIRSTKLEDSAMYFCASRPGGVYEQYFGPGTRLTVT.

This clonotype was counted many times. This chain connects TRBV30 to TRBJ1-4; D remains unclear. The CDR3 is 13 amino acids. The germline V and J ends were trimmed by 4 bases and 3 bases, with 9 bases remaining between them. The germline gives CDR1 GTSNPN, CDR2 SVGIG (reference sequence). The DNA of the CDR3 is TGTGCCTGGAACGACGGTGCTAATGAAAAACTGTTTTTT. Translated, it gives CAWNDGANEKLFF. The whole variable domain, filled in from reference TRBV30 and TRBJ1-4, reads SQTIHQWPATLVQPVGSPLSLECTVEGTSNPNLYWYRQAAGRGLQLLFYSVGIGQISSEVPQNLSASRPQDRQFILSSKKLLLSDSGFYLCAWNDGANEKLFFGSGTQLSVL.

V usage is TRBV7-2 and J usage is TRBJ2-6, with 9 nucleotides matching TRBD2. The CDR3 covers 17 residues. The germline V gene has CDR1 SGHTA and CDR2 FQGNSA. Trimming at V came to 1 base and at J to 2 bases, leaving 3 bases not matched to a gene. The CDR3 region has the DNA TGTGCCAGCAGCTTAGTTAGCGGGAGCCCTGGGGCCAACGTCCTGACTTTC. The encoded protein is CASSLVSGSPGANVLTF.

The sample holds many counts of this clonotype. CDR3 sequence (DNA): TGTGCCAGCAGCCAAGAAGCGGGAGGCACAGATACGCAGTATTTT. Residues: CASSQEAGGTDTQYF. The rearrangement links TRBV3-1 to TRBJ2-3; 8 bases map to TRBD2. V was pared by 0 bases and J by 1 base, with 0 bases of the junction left unmatched. The CDR3 has 15 amino acids. CDR1 LGHDT and CDR2 YNNKEL come from the germline V gene (reference sequence).

This clonotype appeared a few times. The chain is built from TRBV27 and TRBJ1-2, with TRBD1 as a possible D gene (5 bases). Germline CDR1 and CDR2: MNHEY and SMNVEV (reference sequence). This CDR3 is 15 amino acids long. V gave up 4 bases and J gave up 2 bases, with 14 bases separating them. In nucleotides, the CDR3 is TGTGCCAGCAGTTCGGTCGGGGGATCAAACTATGGCTACACCTTC. It encodes CASSSVGGSNYGYTF.

The table lists this clonotype with a count of one. Its ends do not fully match the called genes, so a read error is possible. The V gene is TRBV12-3 or TRBV12-4, the J gene TRBJ2-5; 7 bases line up with TRBD1. This CDR3 has 15 amino acids. CDR3 nucleotide sequence: TGTGCCAGCAGTGATCCGACAGGGCCTCAAGAGACCAAGTACTTC. This translates into CASSDPTGPQETKYF.

This clonotype has ten or more counts. This rearrangement joins TRBV19 to TRBJ1-1, with 8 bases that match TRBD1. Germline V gene data show CDR1 as LNHDA and CDR2 as SQIVND (reference sequence). The length of the CDR3 is 14 residues. V shed 10 bases, J shed 5 bases, and the junction held 12 bases outside the gene matches. CDR3 coding DNA: TGTGCCACCCAAGTAACAGGGGGGCGTACTGAAGCTTTCTTT. Protein sequence: CATQVTGGRTEAFF.

This clonotype was seen more than once but under ten times. This chain uses TRBV10-3 with TRBJ2-1, with 8 bases aligning to TRBD2. CDR1 and CDR2 from the germline V gene are ENHRY and SYGVKD. The CDR3 loop spans 17 amino acids. With V trimmed by 8 bases and J by 0 bases, 12 bases remained unmatched. The CDR3 DNA reads TGTGCCATCGGTAGCGGGACTTTTCCGAGCTCCTACAATGAGCAGTTCTTC. It specifies CAIGSGTFPSSYNEQFF.

This rearrangement joins TRBV27 to TRBJ2-3; 11 bases are a match to TRBD2. This CDR3 has 14 residues. CDR1 is MNHEY, CDR2 SMNVEV, per germline (reference sequence). J lost 4 bases, V lost 5 bases, and 2 bases had no gene match. The CDR3 reads CASSGTSGADTQYF. The CDR3 nucleotides read TGTGCCAGCAGTGGGACTAGCGGAGCAGATACGCAGTATTTT.

The chain joins TRBV9 to TRBJ2-2, with D possibly being TRBD1 (6 bases). Germline V CDR1 and CDR2: SGDLS, YYNGEE. V gave up 0 bases and J gave up 5 bases, with 20 bases separating them. CDR3 length equals 18 residues. The CDR3 coding sequence is TGTGCCAGCAGCGTAGCGGCTAGGGTGGGGGCATGGACCGGGGAGCTGTTTTTT. Its translation is CASSVAARVGAWTGELFF.

This clonotype was picked up many times. The V and J genes are TRBV7-3 and TRBJ2-1; D possibly uses TRBD1 or TRBD2 (5 bases each). The germline V and J ends were trimmed by 8 bases and 5 bases, with 13 bases remaining between them. CDR3 length equals 13 residues. Germline V gene data show CDR1 as SGHTA and CDR2 as FQGTGA. CDR3 residues: CASARDQDNEQFF. CDR3 sequence (DNA): TGTGCCAGCGCCCGGGACCAGGACAATGAGCAGTTCTTC.

Comments on this clonotype: A junction boundary mismatches the germline segment, possibly from a read error. The V gene is TRBV30, the J gene TRBJ1-5; a weak D match, TRBD1 (6 bases). The CDR3 length is 15 residues. Germline V gene sequence: CDR1 GTSNPN, CDR2 SVGIG (reference sequence). The DNA for the CDR3 is TGTGCCTGGAGCGAGAGGGGGTTGAGAAATCAGCCCCAGCGTTTT. It translates to CAWSERGLRNQPQRF.

This clonotype was detected ten times or more. The chain uses TRBV11-3 and TRBJ2-5; 7 nucleotides match TRBD1. V lost 5 bases, J lost 7 bases, and 7 bases stayed unmatched. Germline V gene sequence: CDR1 SGHNT, CDR2 YENEEA. The CDR3 length is 13 residues. The CDR3 is CASSRTGTLTQYF. In DNA, the CDR3 is TGTGCCAGCAGCCGGACAGGCACACTGACCCAGTACTTC.

The rearrangement uses TRBV30 and TRBJ1-2; D not certain. The V gene lost 4 bases and the J gene lost 4 bases, with 10 bases spanning the gap. This CDR3 has 12 amino acids. Germline V gene data show CDR1 as GTSNPN and CDR2 as SVGIG (reference sequence). The CDR3 region is CAWTPELYGYTF. The DNA for the CDR3 is TGTGCCTGGACGCCAGAGCTCTATGGCTACACCTTC.

In this sample, this clonotype turned up many times. This is likely a read error, given that the CDR3 carries no conserved phenylalanine or tryptophan at its end. This sequence joins TRBV7-2 and TRBJ2-1; 8 bases agree with TRBD1. The J segment lost 3 bases and the V segment lost 2 bases, leaving 3 bases of the junction unmatched. The CDR3 runs to 15 residues. Looked up from germline, CDR1 is SGHTA and CDR2 is FQGNSA. This CDR3 reads CASSLRDRSYNEQFL. CDR3 nucleotides: TGTGCCAGCAGCTTAAGGGACAGGAGCTACAATGAGCAGTTCCTC.

This clonotype appeared many times. V is TRBV29-1 and J is TRBJ2-7; 10 bases match TRBD1. Germline V lookup: CDR1 SQVTM, CDR2 ANQGSEA. J lost 6 bases, V lost 6 bases, and 11 bases had no gene match. There are 14 residues in the CDR3. The CDR3 reads CSVGTGTGETEQYF. CDR3 DNA sequence: TGCAGCGTAGGAACCGGGACAGGGGAAACCGAGCAGTACTTC.

The chain is built from TRBV27 and TRBJ2-7; D unresolved. CDR1 is MNHEY and CDR2 is SMNVEV in the germline V gene (reference sequence). The CDR3 totals 15 residues. V was pared by 6 bases and J by 1 base, with 16 bases between. The DNA of the CDR3 is TGTGCCAGCAGGGCCCGCCCAGGAGAGTCCTACGAGCAGTACTTC. Its protein is CASRARPGESYEQYF.

This clonotype was recorded at least ten times. The V and J genes are TRBV11-2 and TRBJ1-4, with 7 positions matching TRBD1. The CDR3 spans 18 residues. V trimming: 4 bases; J trimming: 0 bases; junction bases outside the gene matches: 11. The V gene's germline CDR1 is SGHAT and CDR2 FQNNGV. The CDR3 loop reads CASSSGTATFATNEKLFF. The CDR3 nucleotides read TGTGCCAGCAGCTCCGGGACAGCCACATTTGCAACTAATGAAAAACTGTTTTTT. Drawing the rest from reference TRBV11-2 and TRBJ1-4, the complete variable domain is EAGVAQSPRYKIIEKRQSVAFWCNPISGHATLYWYQQILGQGPKLLIQFQNNGVVDDSQLPKDRFSAERLKGVDSTLKIQPAKLEDSAVYLCASSSGTATFATNEKLFFGSGTQLSVL.

This clonotype was picked up many times. The gene calls are TRBV5-1 and TRBJ2-7; D remains ambiguous. This CDR3 is built from 11 residues. CDR1 is SGHRS, CDR2 YFSETQ, per germline. Trimming left V 0 bases short and J 6 bases short, with 4 bases between. CDR3 nucleotides: TGCGCCAGCAGCTTGGAGAGCGAGCAGTACTTC. Protein: CASSLESEQYF.

This clonotype was found many times. The chain uses TRBV9 and TRBJ1-5, with D tentatively TRBD1 (5 bases). This CDR3 has 15 amino acids. Per the germline V gene, CDR1 is SGDLS and CDR2 is YYNGEE. Trimming pared 0 bases from V and 0 bases from J, leaving 7 bases between. The CDR3 bases are TGTGCCAGCAGCGTAGGGGGGGTTAGCAATCAGCCCCAGCATTTT. This gives the protein CASSVGGVSNQPQHF.

V and J are TRBV25-1 and TRBJ2-7; tentatively, D is TRBD1 (5 bases). Trimming left V 4 bases short and J 3 bases short, with 19 bases between. Germline CDR1 and CDR2: MGHDK and SYGVNS. This CDR3 region has 16 residues. CDR3 amino acids: CASSGPFGAEFYEQYF. In nucleotides, the CDR3 is TGTGCCAGCAGTGGCCCCTTTGGGGCGGAGTTCTACGAGCAGTACTTC.

This clonotype was counted many times. V gene TRBV7-9 combines with J gene TRBJ1-1, with a possible D match to TRBD1 (5 bases). This CDR3 is 16 amino acids long. The V gene's germline CDR1 is SEHNR and CDR2 FQNEAQ (reference sequence). V was shortened by 5 bases and J by 2 bases, with 18 bases between the two germline ends. The CDR3 bases are TGTGCCAGCAGCCCCAGGGCTTTGGAGGGAAACACTGAAGCTTTCTTT. Translating gives CASSPRALEGNTEAFF.